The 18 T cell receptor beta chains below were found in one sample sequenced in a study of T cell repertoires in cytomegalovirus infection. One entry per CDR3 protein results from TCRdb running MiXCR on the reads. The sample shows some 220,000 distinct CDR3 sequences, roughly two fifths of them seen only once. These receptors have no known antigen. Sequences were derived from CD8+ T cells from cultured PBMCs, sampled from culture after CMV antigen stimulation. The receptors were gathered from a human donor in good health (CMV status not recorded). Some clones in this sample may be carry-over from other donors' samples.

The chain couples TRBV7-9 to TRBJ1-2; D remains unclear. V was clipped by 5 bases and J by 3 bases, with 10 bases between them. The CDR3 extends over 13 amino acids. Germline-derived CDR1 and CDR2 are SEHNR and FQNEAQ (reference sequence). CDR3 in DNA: TGTGCCAGCAGCCCCGGCACACACTATGGCTACACCTTC. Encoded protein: CASSPGTHYGYTF.

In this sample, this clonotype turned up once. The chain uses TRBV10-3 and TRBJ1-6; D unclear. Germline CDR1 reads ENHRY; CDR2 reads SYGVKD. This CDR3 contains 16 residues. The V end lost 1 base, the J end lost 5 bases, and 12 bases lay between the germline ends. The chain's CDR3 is CAISELTGTNNSPLHF. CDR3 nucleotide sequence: TGTGCCATCAGTGAGTTGACGGGAACTAATAATTCACCCCTCCACTTT.

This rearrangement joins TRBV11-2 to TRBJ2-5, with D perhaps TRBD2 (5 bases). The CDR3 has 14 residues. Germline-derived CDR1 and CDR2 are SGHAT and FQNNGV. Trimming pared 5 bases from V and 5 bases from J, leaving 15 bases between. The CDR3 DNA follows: TGTGCCAGCAGCCAGATGGACTCGACGGAGACCCAGTACTTC. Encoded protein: CASSQMDSTETQYF.

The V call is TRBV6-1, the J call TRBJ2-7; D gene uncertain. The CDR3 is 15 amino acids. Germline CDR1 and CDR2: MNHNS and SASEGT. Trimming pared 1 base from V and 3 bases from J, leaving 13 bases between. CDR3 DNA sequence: TGTGCCAGCAGTGAAGTCGGAGATTTGGGCTACGAGCAGTACTTC. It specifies CASSEVGDLGYEQYF.

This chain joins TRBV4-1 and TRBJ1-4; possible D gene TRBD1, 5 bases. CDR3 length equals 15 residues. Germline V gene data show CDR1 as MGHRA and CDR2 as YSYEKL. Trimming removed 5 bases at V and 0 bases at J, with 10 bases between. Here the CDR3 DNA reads TGCGCCAGCAGCATCGACAGAGCAACTAATGAAAAACTGTTTTTT. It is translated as CASSIDRATNEKLFF.

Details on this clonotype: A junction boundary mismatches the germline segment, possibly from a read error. The CDR3 protein is CASSQELTSGRERNF. In DNA, the CDR3 is TGCGCCAGCAGCCAAGAGTTGACGAGCGGGAGGGAAAGAAACTTC. V gene TRBV4-3 combines with J gene TRBJ2-4; TRBD2 matches at 10 bases. Germline assignment: CDR1 LGHNA and CDR2 YSLEER. CDR3 length equals 15 residues.

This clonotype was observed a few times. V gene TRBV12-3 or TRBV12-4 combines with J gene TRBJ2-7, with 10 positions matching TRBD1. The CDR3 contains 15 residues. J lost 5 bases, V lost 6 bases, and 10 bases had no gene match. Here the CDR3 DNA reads TGTGCCAGCAGCACCTCCGGGACAGGGGTCCACGAGCAGTACTTC. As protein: CASSTSGTGVHEQYF.

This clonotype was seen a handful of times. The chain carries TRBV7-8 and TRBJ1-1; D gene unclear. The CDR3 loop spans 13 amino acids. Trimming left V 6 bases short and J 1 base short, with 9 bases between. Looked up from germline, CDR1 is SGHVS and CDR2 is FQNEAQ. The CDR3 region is CASSLRRNTEAFF. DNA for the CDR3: TGTGCCAGCAGTCTCAGGCGGAACACTGAAGCTTTCTTT. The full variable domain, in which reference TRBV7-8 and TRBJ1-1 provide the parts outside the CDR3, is GAGVSQSPRYKVAKRGQDVALRCDPISGHVSLFWYQQALGQGPEFLTYFQNEAQLDKSGLPSDRFFAERPEGSVSTLKIQRTQQEDSAVYLCASSLRRNTEAFFGQGTRLTVV.

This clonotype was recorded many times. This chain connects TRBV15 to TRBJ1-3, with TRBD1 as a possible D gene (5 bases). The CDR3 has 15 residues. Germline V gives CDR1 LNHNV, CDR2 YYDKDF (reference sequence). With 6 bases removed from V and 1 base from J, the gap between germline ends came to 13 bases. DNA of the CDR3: TGTGCCACCAGTCGTTCCGGGGGTTCTGGAAACACCATATATTTT. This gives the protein CATSRSGGSGNTIYF.

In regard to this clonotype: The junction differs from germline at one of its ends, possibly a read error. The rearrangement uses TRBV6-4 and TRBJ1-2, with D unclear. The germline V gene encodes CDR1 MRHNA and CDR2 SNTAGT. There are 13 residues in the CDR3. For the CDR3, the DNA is TGTGCCAGCAGTGACGGGCCTAAATATGGCTACACCTTC. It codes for CASSDGPKYGYTF.

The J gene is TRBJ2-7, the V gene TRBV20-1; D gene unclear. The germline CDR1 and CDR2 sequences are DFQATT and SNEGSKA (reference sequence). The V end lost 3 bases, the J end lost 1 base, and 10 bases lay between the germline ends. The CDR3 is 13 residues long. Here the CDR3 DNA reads TGCAGTGCTAGGAGTACCCTATCCTACGAGCAGTACTTC. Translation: CSARSTLSYEQYF.

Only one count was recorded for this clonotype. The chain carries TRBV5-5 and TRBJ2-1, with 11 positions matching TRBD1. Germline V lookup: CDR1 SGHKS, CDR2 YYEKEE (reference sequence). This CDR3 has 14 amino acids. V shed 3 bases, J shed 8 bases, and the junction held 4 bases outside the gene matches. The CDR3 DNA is TGTGCCAGCAGCTATGGACAGGGGGCGTATGAGCAGTTCTTC. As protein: CASSYGQGAYEQFF.

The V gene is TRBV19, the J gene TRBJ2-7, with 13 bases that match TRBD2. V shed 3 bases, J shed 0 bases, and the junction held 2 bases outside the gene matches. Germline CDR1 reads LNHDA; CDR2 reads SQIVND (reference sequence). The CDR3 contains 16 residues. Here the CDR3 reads CASSIGLAGDSYEQYF. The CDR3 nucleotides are TGTGCCAGTAGTATTGGACTAGCGGGAGACTCCTACGAGCAGTACTTC.

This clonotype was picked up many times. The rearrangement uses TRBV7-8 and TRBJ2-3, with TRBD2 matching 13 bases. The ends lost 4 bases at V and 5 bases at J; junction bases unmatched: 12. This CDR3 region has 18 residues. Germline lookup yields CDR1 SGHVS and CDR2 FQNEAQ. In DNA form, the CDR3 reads TGTGCCAGCAGCTCTCCCCGCACTAGCGGGGGGGCCATAGATACGCAGTATTTT. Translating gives CASSSPRTSGGAIDTQYF.

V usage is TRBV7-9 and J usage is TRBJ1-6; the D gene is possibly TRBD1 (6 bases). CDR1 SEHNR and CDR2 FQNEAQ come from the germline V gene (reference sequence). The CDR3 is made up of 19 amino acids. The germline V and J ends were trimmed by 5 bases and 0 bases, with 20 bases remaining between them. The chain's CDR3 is CASSPGGFHLSSYNSPLHF. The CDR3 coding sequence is TGTGCCAGCAGCCCCGGGGGCTTTCACTTGAGCTCCTATAATTCACCCCTCCACTTT.

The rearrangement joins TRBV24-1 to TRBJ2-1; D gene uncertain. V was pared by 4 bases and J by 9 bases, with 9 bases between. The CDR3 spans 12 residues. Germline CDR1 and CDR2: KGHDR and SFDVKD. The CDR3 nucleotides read TGTGCCACCAGTGACCCTATGGGTGAGCAGTTCTTC. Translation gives CATSDPMGEQFF.

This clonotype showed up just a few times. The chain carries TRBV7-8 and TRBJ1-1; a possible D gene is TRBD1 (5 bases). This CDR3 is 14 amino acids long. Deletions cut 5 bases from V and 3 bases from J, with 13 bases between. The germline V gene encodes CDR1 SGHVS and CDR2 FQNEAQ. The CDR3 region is CASSNYQGDTEAFF. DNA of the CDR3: TGTGCCAGCAGCAATTATCAGGGAGACACTGAAGCTTTCTTT.

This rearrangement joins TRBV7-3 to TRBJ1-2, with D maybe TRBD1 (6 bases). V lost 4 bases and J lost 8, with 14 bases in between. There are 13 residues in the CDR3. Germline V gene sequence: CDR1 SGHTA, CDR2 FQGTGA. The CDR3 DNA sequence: TGTGCCAGCAGCTCCACTGTGGGGGGCGGCTACACCTTC. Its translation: CASSSTVGGGYTF.